This T cell receptor beta chain comes out of a study of control samples from healthy donors and cancer patients. With regard to this clone: The germline gene is not matched at one end of the junction; a read error may be the cause.

TCRdb's copy holds only in-frame clones and misses some; the assay was immunoSEQ multiplex PCR. In the table there are about 150,000 clones, roughly 88% of which are singletons. The germline V gene encodes CDR1 SNHLY and CDR2 FYNNEI. The CDR3 spans 15 residues. Sequencing input: blood. This receptor was taken from a man aged 18 to 30 in good health. The chain couples TRBV2 to TRBJ2-3, with 9 positions matching TRBD1. CDR3 coding DNA: TGTGCCAGCAGCGAAGACAGGGGGTTTACAGATACGCAGTATTTT. Protein sequence: CASSEDRGFTDTQYF.